This T cell receptor (beta chain) emerged from a study of shared clonotypes between healthy human individuals. Profiling relied on immunoSEQ multiplex PCR, and the TCRdb table lists in-frame clones only, not all of them. The sample records roughly 2.1 million clones, roughly 91% being singletons. The CDR3 extends over 13 amino acids. Looked up from germline, CDR1 is SNHLY and CDR2 is FYNNEI. The ends lost 8 bases at V and 5 bases at J; junction bases unmatched: 8. CD45RO-negative, CCR7-selected cells formed the naive CD8 fraction, which excluded terminally differentiated effector memory CD45RA+ cells.

This sequence originates from a man between 18 and 35 years old in good health. Some clones in this sample may be carry-over from other donors' samples. The J gene is TRBJ1-1, the V gene TRBV2; 7 bases map to TRBD1. The sample comprised naive CD8+ T cells from PBMCs. The CDR3 spells CASGQGERTEAFF. CDR3 DNA: TGTGCCAGCGGCCAGGGGGAGAGAACTGAAGCTTTCTTT.